The 15 T cell receptor beta chains below come from one sample, sequenced in a study of preoperative IRX-2 immunotherapy in early breast cancer. Treatment described: preoperative locoregional IRX-2 cytokine immunotherapy. Clones were read by immunoSEQ multiplex PCR, and TCRdb kept only the in-frame ones, dropping some. Among around 34,000 clones, around 83% were seen once, and the ten largest hold approximately 2.7%. The sample consisted of lymph node tissue, taken from a patient treated with IRX-2 immunotherapy. Source of these receptors: a human donor with breast cancer.

The gene calls are TRBV15 and TRBJ2-2; unclear D gene. Between the trimmed V and J ends, which lost 0 bases and 5 bases, there was a span of 7 bases. The CDR3 is made up of 14 amino acids. CDR1 LNHNV and CDR2 YYDKDF come from the germline V gene (reference sequence). The CDR3 region has the DNA TGTGCCACCAGCAGAGATTTGGGGACCGGGGAGCTGTTTTTT. Translating it yields CATSRDLGTGELFF.

This clone showed up just once. The rearrangement links TRBV6-8 to TRBJ1-2; D is undetermined. This CDR3 contains 14 residues. CDR1 MNHGY and CDR2 SAAAGT come from the germline V gene. V shed 3 bases and J shed 2 bases, with 10 bases lying between them. CDR3: CASSYHPANYGYTF. The CDR3 nucleotides are TGTGCCAGCAGTTATCACCCGGCCAACTATGGCTACACCTTC.

The CDR3 loop is CAIEGGSTDTQYF. The CDR3 nucleotides are TGTGCCATCGAGGGGGGATCCACAGATACGCAGTATTTT. This rearrangement joins TRBV6-8 to TRBJ2-3, with D possibly being TRBD1 or TRBD2 (6 bases each). The CDR3 has 13 amino acids. Germline V gene sequence: CDR1 MNHGY, CDR2 SAAAGT. V was shortened by 10 bases and J by 2 bases, with 13 bases between the two germline ends.

The chain recombines TRBV30 with TRBJ2-3; a weak D match, TRBD2 (5 bases). The CDR3 is 15 residues long. Trimming shortened V by 2 bases and J by 0 bases, and 12 bases separated the two germline ends. The germline V gene encodes CDR1 GTSNPN and CDR2 SVGIG (reference sequence). The CDR3 region is CAWSRRRPSTDTQYF. The DNA for the CDR3 is TGTGCCTGGAGTAGGAGGAGACCTAGCACAGATACGCAGTATTTT.

V and J are TRBV28 and TRBJ2-7; no reliable D call. This CDR3 comprises 13 residues. V gave up 1 base and J gave up 0 bases, with 4 bases separating them. CDR1 is MDHEN, CDR2 SYDVKM, per germline. The CDR3 region has the DNA TGTGCCAGCAGTTTATACAGCTCCTACGAGCAGTACTTC. Encoded protein: CASSLYSSYEQYF.

DNA of the CDR3: TGTGCCAGTAGTGGGGGAGGGCTAGCGGGGTCACAAGAGACCCAGTACTTC. Amino acids: CASSGGGLAGSQETQYF. The rearrangement uses TRBV19 and TRBJ2-5, with 9 bases that match TRBD2. The CDR3 is made up of 17 amino acids. Germline V gene data show CDR1 as LNHDA and CDR2 as SQIVND (reference sequence). With 5 bases clipped from V and 2 bases from J, the junction kept 12 bases outside the gene matches. The full variable domain, completed using reference TRBV19 and TRBJ2-5, is DGGITQSPKYLFRKEGQNVTLSCEQNLNHDAMYWYRQDPGQGLRLIYYSQIVNDFQKGDIAEGYSVSREKKESFPLTVTSAQKNPTAFYLCASSGGGLAGSQETQYFGPGTRLLVL.

This clone has only one observation. The J gene is TRBJ1-2, the V gene TRBV23-1, with TRBD1 as a possible D gene (5 bases). TRBV23-1 is given ORF status, its function remaining uncertain. The length of the CDR3 is 15 residues. Trimming took off 6 bases at V and 1 base at J, with 15 bases between the two ends. The CDR3 DNA is TGCGCCAGCAGCTCGGGAGGGGTGGTTAACTATGGCTACACCTTC. Amino acid sequence: CASSSGGVVNYGYTF.

J is TRBJ2-7 and V is TRBV6-8, with 11 bases identical to TRBD1. Germline-derived CDR1 and CDR2 are MNHGY and SAAAGT. CDR3 length: 15 amino acids. J was trimmed by 3 bases and V by 8 bases; bases with no gene match: 9. Written as DNA, the CDR3 is TGTGCCAGCCGGACAGGGGGCGCGATGGGCTACGAGCAGTACTTC. Translated, it gives CASRTGGAMGYEQYF.

V gene TRBV19 combines with J gene TRBJ2-1, with TRBD2 matching over 11 bases. This CDR3 region has 16 residues. Germline lookup yields CDR1 LNHDA and CDR2 SQIVND (reference sequence). V gave up 3 bases and J gave up 5 bases; unmatched junction bases: 6. Written as DNA, the CDR3 is TGTGCCAGTAGTATTCAACTAGCGGGAGTCCACAATGAGCAGTTCTTC. This gives the protein CASSIQLAGVHNEQFF. The full variable domain, in which reference TRBV19 and TRBJ2-1 provide the parts outside the CDR3, is DGGITQSPKYLFRKEGQNVTLSCEQNLNHDAMYWYRQDPGQGLRLIYYSQIVNDFQKGDIAEGYSVSREKKESFPLTVTSAQKNPTAFYLCASSIQLAGVHNEQFFGPGTRLTVL.

The J gene is TRBJ2-7, the V gene TRBV6-8, with D possibly TRBD2 on 5 matching bases. Trimming removed 10 bases at V and 2 bases at J, with 12 bases between. The CDR3 consists of 12 residues. The germline gives CDR1 MNHGY, CDR2 SAAAGT. The CDR3 sequence: CATRETPYEQYF. In DNA form, the CDR3 reads TGTGCCACCCGGGAAACCCCCTACGAGCAGTACTTC.

This chain connects TRBV29-1 to TRBJ2-7; D gene ambiguous. Germline V gene data show CDR1 as SQVTM and CDR2 as ANQGSEA. The CDR3 consists of 13 residues. V lost 4 bases to trimming and J lost 0 bases, with 10 bases between them. The CDR3 here is CSVVSLSSYEQYF. The CDR3 coding sequence is TGCAGCGTTGTCTCTCTCAGCTCCTACGAGCAGTACTTC.

This chain links TRBV18 with TRBJ1-1; D unclear. The ends were cut back, 3 bases at V and 2 bases at J, with 7 bases in the middle. The germline CDR1 and CDR2 sequences are KGHSH and LQKENI. This CDR3 comprises 13 residues. CDR3 loop: CASSPTSNTEAFF. As DNA, the CDR3 is TGTGCCAGCTCACCGACATCAAACACTGAAGCTTTCTTT.

CDR3 nucleotides: TGTGCCAGCTCACCGGACAGCGGGGAGCTGTTTTTT. Translated, it gives CASSPDSGELFF. The rearrangement uses TRBV18 and TRBJ2-2; tentative D call: TRBD1 (6 bases). Germline V gene data show CDR1 as KGHSH and CDR2 as LQKENI. The CDR3 is 12 residues long. V was cut by 3 bases and J by 7 bases, with 6 bases left in between.

The chain employs TRBV18 and TRBJ2-1; D tentatively fits TRBD1 or TRBD2 (6 bases each). This CDR3 is built from 14 residues. V lost 4 bases to trimming and J lost 3 bases, with 10 bases between them. Germline V lookup: CDR1 KGHSH, CDR2 LQKENI. DNA for the CDR3: TGTGCCAGCTCACAGGGGGGAAACTACAATGAGCAGTTCTTC. This gives the protein CASSQGGNYNEQFF.

The rearrangement uses TRBV19 and TRBJ2-7; 10 bases line up with TRBD1. J lost 1 base, V lost 7 bases, and 4 bases had no gene match. The germline gives CDR1 LNHDA, CDR2 SQIVND (reference sequence). CDR3 length: 14 amino acids. CDR3 bases: TGTGCCAGTAAACCGGGACAGGGGTCCTACGAGCAGTACTTC. It codes for CASKPGQGSYEQYF.